What follows are 32 T cell receptor beta chains derived from one specimen sequenced in a study of CD8+CD57+ T cells in acquired aplastic anemia. Profiles of TCR beta VDJ and CDR3 were generated from a genomic DNA template. TCRdb processed the reads anew with MiXCR; each CDR3 protein has one entry. The sample includes approximately 200,000 distinct CDR3 sequences, 64% of them seen just once. Sequencing input: sorted CD4+, CD8+, or CD8+CD57+ T cells (not recorded which) from PBMCs. These receptor sequences come from a human donor with severe aplastic anemia or a healthy control (not recorded which).

This rearrangement joins TRBV20-1 to TRBJ1-5; 8 bases align to TRBD1. Germline loops: CDR1 DFQATT, CDR2 SNEGSKA (reference sequence). Trimming removed 7 bases from V and 4 bases from J; junction bases left unmatched: 6. This CDR3 has 13 amino acids. The DNA for the CDR3 is TGCAGTGGAGGACAGGGTGGGAATCAGCCCCAGCATTTT. Translation gives CSGGQGGNQPQHF.

This clonotype was observed a few times. This chain connects TRBV6-5 to TRBJ2-3; 13 bases are shared with TRBD2. V lost 8 bases, J lost 2 bases, and 4 bases stayed unmatched. CDR1 and CDR2 from the germline V gene are MNHEY and SVGAGI. The CDR3 runs to 15 residues. CDR3 sequence: CASRGLAGITDTQYF. CDR3 nucleotides: TGTGCCAGCCGGGGACTAGCGGGGATCACAGATACGCAGTATTTT.

The chain has TRBV7-2 and TRBJ2-7, with 9 bases that match TRBD1. The ends lost 5 bases at V and 5 bases at J; junction bases unmatched: 10. Per the germline V gene, CDR1 is SGHTA and CDR2 is FQGNSA. The CDR3 is made up of 15 amino acids. The CDR3 reads CASSVSGTGNNEQYF. CDR3 DNA: TGTGCCAGCAGCGTCTCCGGGACAGGGAACAACGAGCAGTACTTC.

The CDR3 spells CSARAQTVNEKLFF. The CDR3 bases are TGCAGTGCTAGAGCCCAGACAGTAAATGAAAAACTGTTTTTT. The chain is built from TRBV20-1 and TRBJ1-4, with D tentatively TRBD1 (5 bases). V shed 1 base and J shed 5 bases, with 11 bases lying between them. In germline, CDR1 is DFQATT, CDR2 SNEGSKA (reference sequence). The CDR3 has 14 residues.

This clonotype showed up many times. The chain carries TRBV6-1 and TRBJ2-3; D is possibly TRBD2 (6 bases). The V gene's germline CDR1 is MNHNS and CDR2 SASEGT. The V end was cut by 6 bases, the J end by 2 bases, with 9 bases between. The CDR3 contains 13 residues. The CDR3 region is CASREGITDTQYF. DNA of the CDR3: TGTGCCAGCAGGGAGGGAATCACAGATACGCAGTATTTT.

The rearrangement links TRBV7-8 to TRBJ1-2; the match to TRBD1 covers 9 bases. CDR3 length equals 15 residues. Germline V gives CDR1 SGHVS, CDR2 FQNEAQ. V shed 5 bases, J shed 4 bases, and the junction held 8 bases outside the gene matches. The CDR3 region has the DNA TGTGCCAGCAGCCCTATTGACAGGGGGGTCTATGGCTACACCTTC. Its translation: CASSPIDRGVYGYTF.

This rearrangement joins TRBV2 to TRBJ1-3; D is perhaps TRBD1 (6 bases). CDR3 length equals 16 residues. CDR1 is SNHLY and CDR2 is FYNNEI in the germline V gene. With 8 bases removed from V and 0 bases from J, the gap between germline ends came to 17 bases. CDR3 DNA: TGTGCCAGCGCCGGACGGGGGCGGTTCTCTGGAAACACCATATATTTT. This sequence encodes CASAGRGRFSGNTIYF.

The sample holds many counts of this clonotype. This chain connects TRBV2 to TRBJ2-7; D is undetermined. The V end was cut by 7 bases, the J end by 2 bases, with 9 bases between. Germline V CDR1 and CDR2: SNHLY, FYNNEI. This CDR3 comprises 12 residues. The CDR3 here is CASIQNAYEQYF. CDR3 DNA: TGTGCCAGCATCCAGAATGCCTACGAGCAGTACTTC.

In nucleotides, the CDR3 is TGTGCCAGCAGTCATACAGGGCGGGAGACCCAGTACTTC. Protein: CASSHTGRETQYF. The chain links TRBV6-6 to TRBJ2-5, with a tentative D call TRBD1 (6 bases). Trimming cost V 5 bases and J 5 bases, with 12 bases left between them. This CDR3 spans 13 amino acids. Germline-derived CDR1 and CDR2 are MNHNY and SVGAGI (reference sequence).

The chain links TRBV10-1 to TRBJ2-7; 7 bases line up with TRBD2. The ends lost 3 bases at V and 1 base at J; junction bases unmatched: 6. The CDR3 spans 15 residues. Germline lookup yields CDR1 WNHNN and CDR2 SYGVQD (reference sequence). CDR3 sequence reads: CASSDGTKMSYEQYF. CDR3 bases: TGCGCCAGCAGTGACGGGACTAAGATGTCCTACGAGCAGTACTTC.

This chain uses TRBV12-3 or TRBV12-4 with TRBJ2-7; D is unresolved. With 3 bases removed from V and 1 base from J, the gap between germline ends came to 10 bases. CDR3 size: 14 residues. CDR3 in amino acids: CASSFERISYEQYF. DNA of the CDR3: TGTGCCAGCAGTTTTGAACGGATATCCTACGAGCAGTACTTC.

This chain links TRBV29-1 with TRBJ2-7; a possible D gene is TRBD2 (5 bases). V was shortened by 8 bases and J by 7 bases, with 12 bases between the two germline ends. The length of the CDR3 is 10 residues. Germline lookup yields CDR1 SQVTM and CDR2 ANQGSEA. The CDR3 region has the DNA TGCAGCCTACTAGGGTGGGAGCAGTACTTC. Protein product: CSLLGWEQYF.

This rearrangement joins TRBV7-6 to TRBJ2-2; possibly TRBD1 or TRBD2 for D (5 bases each). Germline-derived CDR1 and CDR2 are SGHVS and FNYEAQ. V lost 1 base to trimming and J lost 5 bases, with 11 bases between them. The CDR3 is made up of 15 amino acids. CDR3 loop: CASSLGSGRTGELFF. The CDR3, as DNA: TGTGCCAGCAGCTTAGGTTCAGGGAGAACCGGGGAGCTGTTTTTT.

This clonotype appeared many times. The genes are TRBV7-8 and TRBJ2-2; D remains unclear. V gave up 0 bases and J gave up 7 bases, with 12 bases separating them. Germline CDR1 reads SGHVS; CDR2 reads FQNEAQ. The CDR3 sequence is 15 residues long. DNA for the CDR3: TGTGCCAGCAGCTTAGCCGGTGTCGATCACGGGGAGCTGTTTTTT. Its protein product is CASSLAGVDHGELFF.

The gene calls are TRBV7-6 and TRBJ1-4; D is undetermined. Germline V gene lookup returns CDR1 SGHVS and CDR2 FNYEAQ. The CDR3 covers 13 residues. V was cut by 5 bases and J by 7 bases, with 11 bases left in between. The CDR3 here is CASSQLNAEKLFF. In DNA, the CDR3 is TGTGCCAGCAGCCAATTGAACGCTGAAAAACTGTTTTTT.

This clonotype was recorded many times. The V gene is TRBV12-3 or TRBV12-4, the J gene TRBJ1-1; 7 bases align to TRBD1. V trimming: 5 bases; J trimming: 4 bases; junction bases outside the gene matches: 13. The CDR3 runs 16 residues. The CDR3 nucleotides are TGTGCCAGCAGTCCTCAGATTCAGGGACAGCCCACTGAAGCTTTCTTT. Protein sequence: CASSPQIQGQPTEAFF.

The chain has TRBV24-1 and TRBJ2-7, with 7 bases identical to TRBD1. J gave up 5 bases and V 4 bases, and 10 bases lay outside the gene matches. This CDR3 region has 15 residues. Germline CDR1 is KGHDR and CDR2 is SFDVKD. CDR3 protein: CATSEGQDSWNEQYF. Here the CDR3 DNA reads TGTGCCACCAGTGAAGGACAGGATTCGTGGAACGAGCAGTACTTC.

This clonotype appeared a few times. The chain links TRBV6-1 to TRBJ1-1; tentative D call: TRBD1 (5 bases). CDR3 size: 14 residues. CDR1 and CDR2 (germline): MNHNS, SASEGT. V was pared by 7 bases and J by 0 bases, with 12 bases between. The DNA of the CDR3 is TGTGCCAGCAAGTGGGGACGGATGAACACTGAAGCTTTCTTT. Translating it yields CASKWGRMNTEAFF.

In DNA, the CDR3 is TGTGCCAGCAGCCCCGGCGGAGGGCCTTACTACAATGAGCAGTTCTTC. This codes for CASSPGGGPYYNEQFF. The chain recombines TRBV7-2 with TRBJ2-1; a possible D gene is TRBD2 (6 bases). V was clipped by 5 bases and J by 3 bases, with 17 bases between them. The CDR3 has 16 residues. The germline V gene has CDR1 SGHTA and CDR2 FQGNSA. Filled out from reference TRBV7-2 and TRBJ2-1, the complete variable domain reads GAGVSQSPSNKVTEKGKDVELRCDPISGHTALYWYRQSLGQGLEFLIYFQGNSAPDKSGLPSDRFSAERTGGSVSTLTIQRTQQEDSAVYLCASSPGGGPYYNEQFFGPGTRLTVL.

V and J are TRBV10-3 and TRBJ1-2, with D possibly being TRBD1 (6 bases). V lost 2 bases and J lost 8, with 9 bases in between. Per the germline V gene, CDR1 is ENHRY and CDR2 is SYGVKD. This CDR3 comprises 12 residues. The CDR3 reads CAISETGFGYTF. DNA for the CDR3: TGTGCCATCAGTGAGACAGGGTTCGGCTACACCTTC.

This chain joins TRBV5-1 and TRBJ2-5; D is uncertain. The J call may be wrong; the DNA end is better matched by TRBJ2-7. CDR1 and CDR2 from the germline V gene are SGHRS and YFSETQ. This CDR3 contains 15 residues. CDR3 DNA: TGCGCCAGCAGTTGTACAAACGGCCTCATGGGCGAGCAGTACTTC. Protein: CASSCTNGLMGEQYF.

V gene TRBV20-1 combines with J gene TRBJ1-2; 8 bases line up with TRBD1. The germline gives CDR1 DFQATT, CDR2 SNEGSKA (reference sequence). The V gene end was trimmed by 5 bases and the J gene end by 4 bases; junction bases not matched to a gene: 12. The CDR3 covers 15 residues. CDR3 residues: CSAPTGEGRSYGYTF. The CDR3, as DNA: TGCAGTGCTCCGACAGGGGAAGGCCGATCCTATGGCTACACCTTC.

This clonotype turned up a few times. The J gene is TRBJ2-7, the V gene TRBV29-1, with D possibly TRBD2 on 7 matching bases. V was cut by 4 bases and J by 2 bases, with 9 bases left in between. The CDR3 covers 12 residues. CDR1 and CDR2 from the germline V gene are SQVTM and ANQGSEA. For the CDR3, the DNA is TGCAGCGTTGGGGGGGGGCCCTACGAGCAGTACTTC. Translating it yields CSVGGGPYEQYF.

By share, this clonotype ranks as large. The chain carries TRBV20-1 and TRBJ1-1; perhaps TRBD1 as D (5 bases). The germline V gene has CDR1 DFQATT and CDR2 SNEGSKA (reference sequence). This CDR3 has 17 amino acids. The V gene lost 1 base and the J gene lost 4 bases, with 22 bases spanning the gap. This CDR3 reads CSARARGPTGALTEAFF. The DNA for the CDR3 is TGCAGTGCTAGAGCCCGCGGACCAACCGGGGCCCTCACTGAAGCTTTCTTT.

About this clonotype itself: This may arise from a read error, as a much more abundant clone is one base away. This chain connects TRBV5-6 to TRBJ1-1; 12 bases line up with TRBD1. Germline values: CDR1 SGHDT, CDR2 YYEEEE. The CDR3 has 16 amino acids. CDR3 nucleotide sequence: TGTGCCAGCAACTTGGGACAGGGGGCGGTGGGGACTGAAGCTTTCTTT. Its protein is CASNLGQGAVGTEAFF.

V and J are TRBV24-1 and TRBJ2-3; tentative D call: TRBD2 (5 bases). The V and J ends lost 6 bases and 7 bases respectively, with 7 bases between them. There are 11 residues in the CDR3. Germline lookup yields CDR1 KGHDR and CDR2 SFDVKD. The CDR3 region is CATSTGYTQYF. In DNA, the CDR3 is TGTGCCACCAGTACGGGATATACGCAGTATTTT.

This clonotype was detected many times. CDR3 DNA sequence: TGCGCCAGCAGCCAAAGTCTCGCCACAGATACGCAGTATTTT. Its translation: CASSQSLATDTQYF. The rearrangement joins TRBV4-1 to TRBJ2-3; D call uncertain. The ends were cut back, 2 bases at V and 2 bases at J, with 8 bases in the middle. Germline CDR1 reads MGHRA; CDR2 reads YSYEKL. There are 14 residues in the CDR3.

V is TRBV7-9 and J is TRBJ1-5; 9 bases agree with TRBD1. Germline trimming cut 4 bases from V and 9 bases from J; bases unmatched to any gene: 7. Germline loops: CDR1 SEHNR, CDR2 FQNEAQ (reference sequence). CDR3 length: 14 amino acids. CDR3 in DNA: TGTGCCAGCAGCTCCCGACAGGGGGAAAGGCCCCAGCATTTT. Translation: CASSSRQGERPQHF.

This clonotype was picked up many times. The genes are TRBV15 and TRBJ2-1; possible D gene TRBD2, 6 bases. Germline V lookup: CDR1 LNHNV, CDR2 YYDKDF (reference sequence). The CDR3 loop spans 12 amino acids. V dropped 5 bases and J dropped 9 bases, with 11 bases sitting between them. CDR3 coding DNA: TGTGCCACCAGCCAAGTCGGGGGTGAGCAGTTCTTC. This translates into CATSQVGGEQFF.

This clonotype occurred a few times. The rearrangement links TRBV2 to TRBJ1-2, with 9 bases that match TRBD1. Germline CDR1 reads SNHLY; CDR2 reads FYNNEI. V was pared by 9 bases and J by 4 bases, with 3 bases of the junction left unmatched. The CDR3 sequence is 12 residues long. The CDR3 loop reads CARSGQGYGYTF. For the CDR3, the DNA is TGTGCCAGGTCGGGACAGGGCTATGGCTACACCTTC.

The rearrangement uses TRBV7-9 and TRBJ2-7; 9 bases agree with TRBD1. Germline-derived CDR1 and CDR2 are SEHNR and FQNEAQ (reference sequence). V trimming: 1 base; J trimming: 5 bases; junction bases outside the gene matches: 9. The length of the CDR3 is 16 residues. The CDR3 DNA reads TGTGCCAGCAGCTTAGAAGGGACAGGGATATGGAACGAGCAGTACTTC. As protein: CASSLEGTGIWNEQYF.

This sequence joins TRBV13 and TRBJ2-3, with 8 bases lining up with TRBD1. Trimming took 5 bases from V and 3 from J; bases not matched to a gene: 4. Germline values: CDR1 PRHDT, CDR2 FYEKMQ (reference sequence). There are 14 residues in the CDR3. The CDR3 DNA sequence: TGTGCCAGCAGCCTTACAGGGGGGACAGATACGCAGTATTTT. Protein product: CASSLTGGTDTQYF. Using reference TRBV13 and TRBJ2-3 for the parts outside the CDR3, the full variable domain is AAGVIQSPRHLIKEKRETATLKCYPIPRHDTVYWYQQGPGQDPQFLISFYEKMQSDKGSIPDRFSAQQFSDYHSELNMSSLELGDSALYFCASSLTGGTDTQYFGPGTRLTVL.